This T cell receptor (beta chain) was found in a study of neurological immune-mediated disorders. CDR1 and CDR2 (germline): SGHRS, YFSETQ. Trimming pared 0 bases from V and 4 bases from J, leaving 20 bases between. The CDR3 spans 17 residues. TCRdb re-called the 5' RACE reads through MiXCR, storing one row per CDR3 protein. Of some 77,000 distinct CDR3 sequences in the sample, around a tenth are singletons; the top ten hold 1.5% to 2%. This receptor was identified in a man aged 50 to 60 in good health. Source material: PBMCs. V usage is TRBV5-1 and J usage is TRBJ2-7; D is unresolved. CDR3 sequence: CASSLVVAPGGTYEQYF. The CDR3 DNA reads TGCGCCAGCAGCTTGGTTGTTGCGCCTGGCGGAACTTACGAGCAGTACTTC.